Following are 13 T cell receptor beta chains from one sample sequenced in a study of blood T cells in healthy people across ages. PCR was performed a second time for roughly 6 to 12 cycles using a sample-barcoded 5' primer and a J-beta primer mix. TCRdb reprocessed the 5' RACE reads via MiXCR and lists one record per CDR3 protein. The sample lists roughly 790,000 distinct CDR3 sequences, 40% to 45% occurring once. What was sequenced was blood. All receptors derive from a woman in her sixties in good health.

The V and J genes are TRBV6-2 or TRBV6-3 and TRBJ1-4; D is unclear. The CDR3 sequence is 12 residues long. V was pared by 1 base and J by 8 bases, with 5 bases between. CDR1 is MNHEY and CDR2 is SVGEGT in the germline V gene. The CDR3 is CASSYWTEKLFF. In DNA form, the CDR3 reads TGTGCCAGCAGTTACTGGACGGAAAAACTGTTTTTT.

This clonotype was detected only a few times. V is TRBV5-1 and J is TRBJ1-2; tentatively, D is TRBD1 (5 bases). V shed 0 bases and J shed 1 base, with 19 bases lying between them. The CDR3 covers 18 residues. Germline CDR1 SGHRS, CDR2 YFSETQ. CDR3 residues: CASSLEGRNVDFNYGYTF. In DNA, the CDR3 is TGCGCCAGCAGCTTGGAGGGGAGAAACGTGGACTTTAACTATGGCTACACCTTC.

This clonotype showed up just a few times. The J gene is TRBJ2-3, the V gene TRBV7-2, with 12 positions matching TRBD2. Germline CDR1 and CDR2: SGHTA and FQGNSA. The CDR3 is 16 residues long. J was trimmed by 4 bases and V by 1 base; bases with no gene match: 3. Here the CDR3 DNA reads TGTGCCAGCAGCTTAGGACTAGCGGGAGTGTCAGATACGCAGTATTTT. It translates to CASSLGLAGVSDTQYF. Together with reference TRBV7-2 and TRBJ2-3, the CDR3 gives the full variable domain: GAGVSQSPSNKVTEKGKDVELRCDPISGHTALYWYRQSLGQGLEFLIYFQGNSAPDKSGLPSDRFSAERTGGSVSTLTIQRTQQEDSAVYLCASSLGLAGVSDTQYFGPGTRLTVL.

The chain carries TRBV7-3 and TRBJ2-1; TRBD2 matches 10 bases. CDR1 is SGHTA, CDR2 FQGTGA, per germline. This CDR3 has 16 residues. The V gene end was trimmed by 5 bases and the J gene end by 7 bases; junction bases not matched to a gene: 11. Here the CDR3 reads CASSLLTSGLGNEQFF. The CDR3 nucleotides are TGTGCCAGCAGCCTCCTGACTAGCGGGTTGGGGAATGAGCAGTTCTTC.

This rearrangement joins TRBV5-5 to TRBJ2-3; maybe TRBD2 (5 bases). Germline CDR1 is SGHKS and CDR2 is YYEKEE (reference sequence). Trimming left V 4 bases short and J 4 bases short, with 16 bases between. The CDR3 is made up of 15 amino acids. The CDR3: CASSPSGGSADTQYF. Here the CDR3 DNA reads TGTGCCAGCAGCCCGAGCGGAGGTAGCGCAGATACGCAGTATTTT.

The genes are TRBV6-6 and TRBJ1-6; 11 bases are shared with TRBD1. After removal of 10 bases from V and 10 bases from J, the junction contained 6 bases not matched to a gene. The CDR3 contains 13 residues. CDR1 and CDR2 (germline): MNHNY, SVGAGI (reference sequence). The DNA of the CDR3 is TGTGCCAACTCCGGGACAGGGGGGTCACCCCTCCACTTT. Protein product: CANSGTGGSPLHF.

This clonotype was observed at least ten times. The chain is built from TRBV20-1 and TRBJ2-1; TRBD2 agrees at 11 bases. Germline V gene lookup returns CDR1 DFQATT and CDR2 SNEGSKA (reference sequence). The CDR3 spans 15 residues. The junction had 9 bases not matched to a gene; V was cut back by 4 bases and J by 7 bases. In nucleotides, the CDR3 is TGCAGTGCTACCTCGCCTAGCGGGGGGTCGAATGAGCAGTTCTTC. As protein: CSATSPSGGSNEQFF.

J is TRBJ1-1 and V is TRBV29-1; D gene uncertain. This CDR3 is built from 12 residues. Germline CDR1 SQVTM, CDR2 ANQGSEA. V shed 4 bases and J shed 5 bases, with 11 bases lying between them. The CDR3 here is CSVARRSTEAFF. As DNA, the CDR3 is TGCAGCGTTGCAAGAAGGTCTACTGAAGCTTTCTTT.

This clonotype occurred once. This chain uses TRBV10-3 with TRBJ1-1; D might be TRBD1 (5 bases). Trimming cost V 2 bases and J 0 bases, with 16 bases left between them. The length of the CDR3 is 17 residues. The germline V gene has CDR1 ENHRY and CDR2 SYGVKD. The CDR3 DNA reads TGTGCCATCAGTGAGAGGGGCGGGGGACTGATGAACACTGAAGCTTTCTTT. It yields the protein CAISERGGGLMNTEAFF.

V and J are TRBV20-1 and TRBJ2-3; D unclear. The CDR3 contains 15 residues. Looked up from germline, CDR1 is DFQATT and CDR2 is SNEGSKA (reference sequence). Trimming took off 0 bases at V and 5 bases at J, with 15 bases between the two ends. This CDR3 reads CSARDPAPYEDTQYF. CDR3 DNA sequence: TGCAGTGCTAGAGATCCGGCCCCTTATGAAGATACGCAGTATTTT.

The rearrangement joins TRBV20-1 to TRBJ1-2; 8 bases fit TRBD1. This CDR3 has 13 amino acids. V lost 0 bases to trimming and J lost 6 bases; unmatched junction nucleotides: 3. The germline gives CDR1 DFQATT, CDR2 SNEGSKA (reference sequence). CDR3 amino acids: CSARDAGGDGYTF. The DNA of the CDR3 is TGCAGTGCTAGAGATGCAGGGGGCGATGGCTACACCTTC.

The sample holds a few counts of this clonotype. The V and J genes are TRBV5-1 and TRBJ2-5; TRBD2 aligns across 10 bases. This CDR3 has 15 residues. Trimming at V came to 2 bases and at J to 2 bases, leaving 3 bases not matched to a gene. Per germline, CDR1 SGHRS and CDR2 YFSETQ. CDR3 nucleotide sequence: TGCGCCAGCAGCTTTAATAGCGGGGGGCAAGAGACCCAGTACTTC. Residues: CASSFNSGGQETQYF. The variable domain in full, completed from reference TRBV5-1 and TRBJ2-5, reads KAGVTQTPRYLIKTRGQQVTLSCSPISGHRSVSWYQQTPGQGLQFLFEYFSETQRNKGNFPGRFSGRQFSNSRSEMNVSTLELGDSALYLCASSFNSGGQETQYFGPGTRLLVL.

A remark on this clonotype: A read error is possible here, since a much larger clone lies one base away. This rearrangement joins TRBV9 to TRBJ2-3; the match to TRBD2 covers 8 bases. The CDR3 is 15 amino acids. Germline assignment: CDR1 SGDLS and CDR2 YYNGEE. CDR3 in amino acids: CAGSVGGAGADTQYF. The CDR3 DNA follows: TGTGCCGGCAGCGTAGGGGGAGCGGGGGCGGATACGCAGTATTTT.